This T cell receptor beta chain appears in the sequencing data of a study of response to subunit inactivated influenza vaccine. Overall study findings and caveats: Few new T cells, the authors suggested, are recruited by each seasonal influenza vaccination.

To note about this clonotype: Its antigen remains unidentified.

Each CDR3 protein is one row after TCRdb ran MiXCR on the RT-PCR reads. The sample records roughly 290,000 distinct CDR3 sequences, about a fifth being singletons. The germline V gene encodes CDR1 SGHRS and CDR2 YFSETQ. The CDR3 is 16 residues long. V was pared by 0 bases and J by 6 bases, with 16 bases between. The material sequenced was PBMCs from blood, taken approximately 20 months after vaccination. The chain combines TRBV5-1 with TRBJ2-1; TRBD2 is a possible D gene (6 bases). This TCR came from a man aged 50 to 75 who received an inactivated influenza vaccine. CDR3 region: CASSLAVLAAGNEQFF. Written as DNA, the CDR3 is TGCGCCAGCAGCTTGGCCGTTTTAGCGGCAGGCAATGAGCAGTTCTTC.